Each of the 19 T cell receptor beta chains below was sequenced from the same sample in a study of blood T cell repertoires in COVID-19. Data came from immunoSEQ multiplex PCR; TCRdb stores just in-frame clones and leaves some out. Of 100,000 to 120,000 clones listed, roughly 80% are singletons. Sequenced material: peripheral blood. The receptors were sampled from a man aged 50-59 years with acute or convalescent COVID-19.

The chain recombines TRBV7-6 with TRBJ2-1; tentative D call: TRBD2 (7 bases). The length of the CDR3 is 15 residues. Germline loops: CDR1 SGHVS, CDR2 FNYEAQ. V was cut by 1 base and J by 12 bases, with 19 bases left in between. The CDR3 reads CASSLGAQMGGPQFF. In DNA form, the CDR3 reads TGTGCCAGCAGCTTAGGGGCCCAAATGGGGGGGCCGCAGTTCTTC.

This clone was seen more than once but under ten times. In nucleotides, the CDR3 is TGTGCCAGCCGGAGGAGGATGAACACTGAAGCTTTCTTT. Amino acid sequence: CASRRRMNTEAFF. This chain uses TRBV19 with TRBJ1-1; no clear D. CDR1 LNHDA and CDR2 SQIVND come from the germline V gene (reference sequence). Trimming removed 9 bases from V and 0 bases from J, with 11 bases in between. The CDR3 totals 13 residues.

The CDR3 sequence: CASSDRQGRNTEAFF. Here the CDR3 DNA reads TGTGCCAGCAGTGATAGGCAGGGAAGGAACACTGAAGCTTTCTTT. The chain joins TRBV2 to TRBJ1-1; TRBD1 is a possible D gene (5 bases). Trimming took 3 bases from V and 1 from J, leaving 12 bases between them. CDR3 size: 15 residues. CDR1 SNHLY and CDR2 FYNNEI come from the germline V gene.

This chain connects TRBV7-2 to TRBJ1-4; maybe TRBD1 (6 bases). The length of the CDR3 is 15 residues. V was shortened by 2 bases and J by 7 bases, with 14 bases between the two germline ends. CDR1 and CDR2 (germline): SGHTA, FQGNSA. CDR3 region: CASSLSGGASEKLFF. The CDR3 DNA reads TGTGCCAGCAGCTTAAGTGGGGGCGCATCTGAAAAACTGTTTTTT.

This chain joins TRBV2 and TRBJ1-1, with 9 bases lining up with TRBD1. After removal of 8 bases from V and 1 base from J, the junction contained 8 bases not matched to a gene. The CDR3 has 15 amino acids. Germline V gene data show CDR1 as SNHLY and CDR2 as FYNNEI. The CDR3 region is CASVSMGQGNTEAFF. The DNA of the CDR3 is TGTGCCAGCGTCTCAATGGGACAGGGGAACACTGAAGCTTTCTTT.

J is TRBJ1-5 and V is TRBV18; the D gene is possibly TRBD1 (6 bases). Trimming removed 3 bases at V and 5 bases at J, with 11 bases between. CDR1 and CDR2 from the germline V gene are KGHSH and LQKENI. The CDR3 runs to 14 residues. The CDR3 nucleotides read TGTGCCAGCTCACCCGCAACAGGGTATCAGCCCCAGCATTTT. Its translation is CASSPATGYQPQHF.

The gene calls are TRBV7-3 and TRBJ2-3, with unresolved D. The CDR3 consists of 14 residues. The germline gives CDR1 SGHTA, CDR2 FQGTGA. V was trimmed by 5 bases and J by 4 bases, leaving 13 bases between them. CDR3 sequence reads: CASSLEPSPDTQYF. The CDR3 region has the DNA TGTGCCAGCAGCCTAGAGCCGTCCCCAGATACGCAGTATTTT.

The chain recombines TRBV19 with TRBJ1-1, with 12 bases lining up with TRBD1. This CDR3 is built from 16 residues. The ends lost 4 bases at V and 6 bases at J; junction bases unmatched: 9. CDR1 is LNHDA, CDR2 SQIVND, per germline (reference sequence). The CDR3 DNA is TGTGCCAGTAGTAGATACCGGGACAGGGGGCACCCTGAAGCTTTCTTT. It codes for CASSRYRDRGHPEAFF. Based on the CDR3 plus reference TRBV19 and TRBJ1-1, the full variable domain is DGGITQSPKYLFRKEGQNVTLSCEQNLNHDAMYWYRQDPGQGLRLIYYSQIVNDFQKGDIAEGYSVSREKKESFPLTVTSAQKNPTAFYLCASSRYRDRGHPEAFFGQGTRLTVV.

The rearrangement links TRBV30 to TRBJ1-2; 8 nucleotides match TRBD1. J lost 4 bases, V lost 4 bases, and 8 bases had no gene match. The germline V gene has CDR1 GTSNPN and CDR2 SVGIG (reference sequence). The CDR3 covers 14 residues. The CDR3 region is CAWTPLDRGYGYTF. The CDR3 DNA sequence: TGTGCCTGGACACCCTTAGACAGGGGCTATGGCTACACCTTC. The full variable domain, rest sourced from reference TRBV30 and TRBJ1-2, is SQTIHQWPATLVQPVGSPLSLECTVEGTSNPNLYWYRQAAGRGLQLLFYSVGIGQISSEVPQNLSASRPQDRQFILSSKKLLLSDSGFYLCAWTPLDRGYGYTFGSGTRLTVV.

The rearrangement joins TRBV4-1 to TRBJ1-1, with 7 bases fitting TRBD1. The CDR3 loop spans 15 amino acids. The J segment lost 2 bases and the V segment lost 1 base, leaving 4 bases of the junction unmatched. Germline CDR1 and CDR2: MGHRA and YSYEKL. The CDR3 loop reads CASSQADRDNTEAFF. The CDR3, as DNA: TGCGCCAGCAGCCAAGCTGACAGGGACAACACTGAAGCTTTCTTT.

This clone appeared once. The chain carries TRBV11-1 and TRBJ1-2; TRBD1 matches at 8 bases. The CDR3 has 15 amino acids. Trimming cost V 1 base and J 5 bases; bases outside gene matches: 6. CDR1 SGHAT and CDR2 FQDESV come from the germline V gene (reference sequence). The DNA of the CDR3 is TGTGCCAGCAGCTTAGGCGGACAGGGAACTTATGGCTACACCTTC. It encodes CASSLGGQGTYGYTF.

This chain uses TRBV9 with TRBJ2-3, with 11 bases that match TRBD2. The germline CDR1 and CDR2 sequences are SGDLS and YYNGEE. CDR3 size: 20 residues. The V segment lost 4 bases and the J segment 2 bases; nucleotides outside the gene matches: 18. This chain's CDR3 is CASSPRGLAGGTGSTDTQYF. As DNA, the CDR3 is TGTGCCAGCAGCCCGCGTGGGCTAGCGGGGGGAACTGGATCCACAGATACGCAGTATTTT.

The rearrangement joins TRBV24-1 to TRBJ2-5; TRBD1 matches at 9 bases. The CDR3 has 14 amino acids. Germline loops: CDR1 KGHDR, CDR2 SFDVKD. Trimming took 10 bases from V and 5 from J; bases not matched to a gene: 10. This CDR3 reads CATGNRGLHETQYF. In nucleotides, the CDR3 is TGTGCCACAGGTAACAGGGGGCTTCACGAGACCCAGTACTTC.

This chain joins TRBV28 and TRBJ1-2; 9 bases fit TRBD1. The junction had 14 bases not matched to a gene; V was cut back by 6 bases and J by 6 bases. Germline V gene lookup returns CDR1 MDHEN and CDR2 SYDVKM. This CDR3 is 16 amino acids long. CDR3 residues: CASSSVGDRAGNGYTF. DNA for the CDR3: TGTGCCAGCAGCTCTGTTGGGGACAGGGCGGGAAATGGCTACACCTTC.

The chain has TRBV6-6 and TRBJ2-7; D may be TRBD1 (6 bases). The CDR3 totals 13 residues. V lost 6 bases and J 5 bases, leaving 14 bases between the germline ends. Per germline, CDR1 MNHNY and CDR2 SVGAGI (reference sequence). CDR3 in DNA: TGTGCCAGCAGCGGCAGGGGAAACAACGAGCAGTACGTC. Residues: CASSGRGNNEQYV.

The V gene is TRBV27, the J gene TRBJ2-1; the match to TRBD2 covers 8 bases. From germline, CDR1 is MNHEY and CDR2 SMNVEV (reference sequence). This CDR3 has 14 amino acids. The junction had 6 bases not matched to a gene; V was cut back by 6 bases and J by 5 bases. The CDR3 DNA sequence: TGTGCCAGCAGCCGTAGCGGGACAAACAATGAGCAGTTCTTC. The encoded protein is CASSRSGTNNEQFF.

The chain couples TRBV28 to TRBJ1-1; possibly TRBD1 for D (5 bases). Trimming took off 3 bases at V and 13 bases at J, with 21 bases between the two ends. Per the germline V gene, CDR1 is MDHEN and CDR2 is SYDVKM. This CDR3 region has 14 residues. The CDR3 region has the DNA TGTGCCAGCAGTTTTCGGATTGATGGGGCGAAGGATTTCTTT. Its protein is CASSFRIDGAKDFF.

The V call is TRBV28, the J call TRBJ2-5; the match to TRBD2 covers 9 bases. The J segment lost 1 base and the V segment lost 3 bases, leaving 6 bases of the junction unmatched. Germline V lookup: CDR1 MDHEN, CDR2 SYDVKM. The CDR3 covers 16 residues. In nucleotides, the CDR3 is TGTGCCAGCAGTTTCAAACAGCGGGGGGTCCAAGAGACCCAGTACTTC. It yields the protein CASSFKQRGVQETQYF.

In DNA form, the CDR3 reads TGTGCCACCAGTGACGGACAGGGGTACAATCAGCCCCAGCATTTT. Translated: CATSDGQGYNQPQHF. The V and J genes are TRBV24-1 and TRBJ1-5, with 9 bases matching TRBD1. Looked up from germline, CDR1 is KGHDR and CDR2 is SFDVKD. CDR3 size: 15 residues. Trimming took 4 bases from V and 3 from J; bases not matched to a gene: 3.